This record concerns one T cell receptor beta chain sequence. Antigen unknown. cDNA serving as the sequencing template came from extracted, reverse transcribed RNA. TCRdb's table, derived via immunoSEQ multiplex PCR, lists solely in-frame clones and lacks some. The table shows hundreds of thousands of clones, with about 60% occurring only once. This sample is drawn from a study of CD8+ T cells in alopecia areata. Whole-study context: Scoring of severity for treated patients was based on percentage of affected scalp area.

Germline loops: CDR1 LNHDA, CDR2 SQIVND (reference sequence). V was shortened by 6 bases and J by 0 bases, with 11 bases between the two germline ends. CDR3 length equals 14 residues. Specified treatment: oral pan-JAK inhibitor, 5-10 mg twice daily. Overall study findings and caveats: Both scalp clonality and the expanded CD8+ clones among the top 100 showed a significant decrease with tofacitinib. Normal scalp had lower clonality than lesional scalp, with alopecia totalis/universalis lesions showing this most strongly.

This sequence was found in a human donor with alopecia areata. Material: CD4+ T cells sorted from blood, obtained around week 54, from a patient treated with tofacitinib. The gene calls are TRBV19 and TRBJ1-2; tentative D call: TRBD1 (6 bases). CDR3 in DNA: TGTGCCAGTAGCCTCGACAGGACTAACTATGGCTACACCTTC. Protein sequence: CASSLDRTNYGYTF.